The clone carrying this TCR delta chain was counted only a few times. Its antigen remains unidentified. The data are from a study of Vδ1+ human thymocytes. Sequences come from RNA converted to cDNA by reverse transcription. CDR3 amplicons came from multiplex PCR with pooled V-gene forward and constant-region reverse primers. TCRdb processed the multiplex PCR reads again with the CATT caller. Among some 27,000 delta-chain clones listed, nearly 7.5% were seen once. General observations from the study: Highly polyclonal TRG and TRD repertoires with Gaussian CDR3 length distributions appeared in thymus. Donors shared many TRG clonotypes but few TRD clonotypes.

This CDR3 spans 23 amino acids. V dropped 1 base and J dropped 0; count of bases not matched to a gene: 25. Per germline, CDR1 TSWWSYY and CDR2 QGS. The sorted cells were CD3+ Vdelta1+ Vdelta2- thymocytes from alphabeta-depleted thymus. The sequence was collected from a girl under two years old who had congenital heart surgery. Specimen: Vdelta1+ gamma-delta thymocytes from the thymus. Subset defined: FACS-sorted CD3+ TCRalphabeta- TCRVdelta1+ TCRVdelta2- thymocytes. This sequence joins TRDV1 and TRDJ1; TRDD3 aligns across 8 bases. CDR3 loop: CALGEPPSHGVGLLGAYTDKLIF. In DNA form, the CDR3 reads TGTGCTCTTGGGGAACCACCGTCCCACGGGGTTGGGCTACTGGGGGCGTACACCGATAAACTCATCTTT.